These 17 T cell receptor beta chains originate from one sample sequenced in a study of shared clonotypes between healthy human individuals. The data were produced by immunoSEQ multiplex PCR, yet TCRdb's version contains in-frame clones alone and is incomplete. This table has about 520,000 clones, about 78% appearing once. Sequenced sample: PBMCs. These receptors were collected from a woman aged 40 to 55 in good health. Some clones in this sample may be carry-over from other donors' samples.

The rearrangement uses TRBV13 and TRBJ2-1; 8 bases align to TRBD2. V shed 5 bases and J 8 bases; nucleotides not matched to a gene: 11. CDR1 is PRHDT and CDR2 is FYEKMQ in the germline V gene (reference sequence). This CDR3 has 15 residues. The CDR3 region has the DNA TGTGCCAGCAGCGCCGGGACTAGGGTGATCTATGAGCAGTTCTTC. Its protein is CASSAGTRVIYEQFF.

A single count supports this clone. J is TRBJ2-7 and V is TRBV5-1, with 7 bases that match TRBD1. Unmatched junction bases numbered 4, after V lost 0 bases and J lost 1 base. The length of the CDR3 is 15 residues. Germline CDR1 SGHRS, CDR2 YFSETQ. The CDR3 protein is CASSLGDSRSYEQYF. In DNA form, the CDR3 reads TGCGCCAGCAGCTTGGGGGACAGCCGATCCTACGAGCAGTACTTC.

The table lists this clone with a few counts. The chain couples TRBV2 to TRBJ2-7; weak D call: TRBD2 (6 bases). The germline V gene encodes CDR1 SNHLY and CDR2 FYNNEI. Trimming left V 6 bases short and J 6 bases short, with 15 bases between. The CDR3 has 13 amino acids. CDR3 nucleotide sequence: TGTGCCAGCAGCGGGACTGAACGCTCCGAGCAGTACTTC. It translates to CASSGTERSEQYF.

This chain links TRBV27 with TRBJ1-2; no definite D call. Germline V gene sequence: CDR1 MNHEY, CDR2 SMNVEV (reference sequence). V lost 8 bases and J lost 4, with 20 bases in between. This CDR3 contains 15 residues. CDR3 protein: CASAFSPGSGYGYTF. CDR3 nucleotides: TGTGCCAGCGCCTTTTCCCCTGGGTCGGGCTATGGCTACACCTTC.

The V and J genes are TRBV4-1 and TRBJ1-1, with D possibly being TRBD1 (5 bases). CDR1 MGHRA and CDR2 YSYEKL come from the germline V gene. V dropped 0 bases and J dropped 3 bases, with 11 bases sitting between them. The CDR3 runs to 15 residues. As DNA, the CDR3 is TGCGCCAGCAGCCAAGATCTTCTAGGGGACACTGAAGCTTTCTTT. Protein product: CASSQDLLGDTEAFF.

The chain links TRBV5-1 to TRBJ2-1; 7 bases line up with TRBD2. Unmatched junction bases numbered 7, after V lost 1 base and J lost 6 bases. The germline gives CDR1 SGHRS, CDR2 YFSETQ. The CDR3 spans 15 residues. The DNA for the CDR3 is TGCGCCAGCAGCTTGTTCGCGGGAGTCGGCAATGAGCAGTTCTTC. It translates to CASSLFAGVGNEQFF.

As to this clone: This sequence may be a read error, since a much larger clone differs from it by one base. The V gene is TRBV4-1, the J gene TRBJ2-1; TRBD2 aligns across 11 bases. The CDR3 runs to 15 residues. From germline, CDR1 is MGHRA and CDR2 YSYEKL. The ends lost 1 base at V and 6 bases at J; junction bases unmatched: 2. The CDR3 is CASSQGLAGGNEQFF. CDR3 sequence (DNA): TGCGCCAGCAGCCAAGGTCTAGCGGGAGGCAATGAGCAGTTCTTC.

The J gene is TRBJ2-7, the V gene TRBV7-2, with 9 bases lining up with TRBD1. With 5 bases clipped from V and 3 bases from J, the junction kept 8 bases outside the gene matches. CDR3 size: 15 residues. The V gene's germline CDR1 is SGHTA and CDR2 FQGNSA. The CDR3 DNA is TGTGCCAGCAGCCCCAGACAGGGGGTAGACTACGAGCAGTACTTC. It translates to CASSPRQGVDYEQYF. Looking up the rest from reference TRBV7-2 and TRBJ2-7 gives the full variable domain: GAGVSQSPSNKVTEKGKDVELRCDPISGHTALYWYRQSLGQGLEFLIYFQGNSAPDKSGLPSDRFSAERTGGSVSTLTIQRTQQEDSAVYLCASSPRQGVDYEQYFGPGTRLTVT.

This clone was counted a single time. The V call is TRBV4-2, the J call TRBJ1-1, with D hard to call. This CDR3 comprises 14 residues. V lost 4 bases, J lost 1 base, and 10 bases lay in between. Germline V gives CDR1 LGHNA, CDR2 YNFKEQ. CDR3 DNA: TGTGCCAGCAGCCTCAGACTGACGAACACTGAAGCTTTCTTT. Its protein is CASSLRLTNTEAFF.

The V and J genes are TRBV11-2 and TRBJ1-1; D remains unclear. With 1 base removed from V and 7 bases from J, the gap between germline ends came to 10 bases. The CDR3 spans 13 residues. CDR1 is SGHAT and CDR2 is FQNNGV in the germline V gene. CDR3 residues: CASSLGDGLEAFF. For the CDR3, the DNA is TGTGCCAGCAGCTTAGGTGACGGCCTTGAAGCTTTCTTT.

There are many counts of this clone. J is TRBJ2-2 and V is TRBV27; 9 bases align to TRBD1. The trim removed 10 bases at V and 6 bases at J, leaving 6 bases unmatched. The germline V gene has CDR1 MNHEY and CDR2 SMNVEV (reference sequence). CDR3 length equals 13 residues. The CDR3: CATRTGEAGELFF. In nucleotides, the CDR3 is TGTGCCACCCGGACAGGGGAGGCCGGGGAGCTGTTTTTT.

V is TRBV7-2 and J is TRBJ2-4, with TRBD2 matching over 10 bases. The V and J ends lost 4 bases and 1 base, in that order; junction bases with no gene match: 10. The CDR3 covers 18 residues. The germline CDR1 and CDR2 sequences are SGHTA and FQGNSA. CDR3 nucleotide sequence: TGTGCCAGCAGCTCCACTCCTCTAGCGGGAGTTGCCAAAAACATTCAGTACTTC. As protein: CASSSTPLAGVAKNIQYF.

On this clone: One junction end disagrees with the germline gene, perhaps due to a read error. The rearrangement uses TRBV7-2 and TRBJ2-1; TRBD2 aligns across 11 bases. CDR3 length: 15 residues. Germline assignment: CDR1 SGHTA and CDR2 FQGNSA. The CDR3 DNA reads TGTGCCAGCAGCGTAGCGGGAGGGCCCAGGCGGGAGCAGTTCTTC. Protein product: CASSVAGGPRREQFF.

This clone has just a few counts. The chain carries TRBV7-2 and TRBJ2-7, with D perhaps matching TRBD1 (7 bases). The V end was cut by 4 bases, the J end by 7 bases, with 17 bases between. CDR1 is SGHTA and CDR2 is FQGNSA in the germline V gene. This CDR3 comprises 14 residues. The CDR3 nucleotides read TGTGCCAGCAGCTCACTCATACAGGGGAGGGAGCAGTACTTC. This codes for CASSSLIQGREQYF.

CDR3: CASSFAALADTQYF. The CDR3 bases are TGTGCCAGCAGCTTTGCAGCGCTCGCAGATACGCAGTATTTT. This chain uses TRBV7-9 with TRBJ2-3; no reliable D call. Trimming pared 3 bases from V and 4 bases from J, leaving 11 bases between. The CDR3 is 14 amino acids. Germline CDR1 reads SEHNR; CDR2 reads FQNEAQ (reference sequence). The full variable domain, rest sourced from reference TRBV7-9 and TRBJ2-3, is DTGVSQNPRHKITKRGQNVTFRCDPISEHNRLYWYRQTLGQGPEFLTYFQNEAQLEKSRLLSDRFSAERPKGSFSTLEIQRTEQGDSAMYLCASSFAALADTQYFGPGTRLTVL.

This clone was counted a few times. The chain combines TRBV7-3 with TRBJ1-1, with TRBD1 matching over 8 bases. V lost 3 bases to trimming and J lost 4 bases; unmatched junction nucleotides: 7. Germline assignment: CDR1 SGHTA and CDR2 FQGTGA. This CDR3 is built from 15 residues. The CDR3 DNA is TGTGCCAGCAGCTTGGACAGGGTCGGGGTCACTGAAGCTTTCTTT. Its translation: CASSLDRVGVTEAFF.

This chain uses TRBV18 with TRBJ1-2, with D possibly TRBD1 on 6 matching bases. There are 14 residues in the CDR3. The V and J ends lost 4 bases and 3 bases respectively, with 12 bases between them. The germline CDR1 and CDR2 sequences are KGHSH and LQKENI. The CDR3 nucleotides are TGTGCCAGCTCACTGACAGGTTCAGACTATGGCTACACCTTC. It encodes CASSLTGSDYGYTF.